These 21 T cell receptor beta chains came from one sample sequenced in a study of a mutant IDH1 vaccine in newly diagnosed glioma. TCRdb's copy holds only in-frame clones and misses some; the assay was immunoSEQ multiplex PCR. The sample contains about 38,000 clones, approximately 80% of which appear only once. Time point denoted: week 23, last vaccination. In the vaccine, a single dose held 300 ug of the mutant IDH1 20-mer peptide, along with topical imiquimod. These receptors have no identified antigens. Specimen: PBMCs, collected from a glioma patient whose treatment included an IDH1 peptide vaccine. The receptors derive from a man aged 35 to 55 with glioma.

The chain joins TRBV10-1 to TRBJ2-3; D unresolved. Germline CDR1 reads WNHNN; CDR2 reads SYGVQD (reference sequence). This CDR3 spans 16 amino acids. V shed 0 bases and J shed 4 bases, with 14 bases lying between them. Written as DNA, the CDR3 is TGCGCCAGCAGTGAGTCGATTCGGCAGTCAGCAGATACGCAGTATTTT. Translating it yields CASSESIRQSADTQYF.

The CDR3 spells CASGRVNEQFF. In DNA, the CDR3 is TGTGCCAGCGGGAGGGTTAATGAGCAGTTCTTC. The rearrangement links TRBV5-6 to TRBJ2-1; 7 bases fit TRBD2. V trimming: 7 bases; J trimming: 7 bases; junction bases outside the gene matches: 2. The germline V gene encodes CDR1 SGHDT and CDR2 YYEEEE. This CDR3 has 11 amino acids.

This chain joins TRBV9 and TRBJ2-7; D is perhaps TRBD2 (6 bases). Germline V CDR1 and CDR2: SGDLS, YYNGEE. V was shortened by 0 bases and J by 2 bases, with 9 bases between the two germline ends. This CDR3 is 14 amino acids long. The CDR3 DNA follows: TGTGCCAGCAGCGTAGGGGACTTTACCTACGAGCAGTACTTC. Translation gives CASSVGDFTYEQYF.

The chain recombines TRBV29-1 with TRBJ1-4; D is uncertain. The V and J ends lost 3 bases and 2 bases respectively, with 7 bases between them. The CDR3 totals 13 residues. Per the germline V gene, CDR1 is SQVTM and CDR2 is ANQGSEA. CDR3: CSVDRGTNEKLFF. CDR3 coding DNA: TGCAGCGTTGATCGAGGCACTAATGAAAAACTGTTTTTT.

This chain links TRBV5-1 with TRBJ1-1; a possible D gene is TRBD1 (6 bases). CDR3 length equals 14 residues. V was shortened by 4 bases and J by 3 bases, with 13 bases between the two germline ends. The germline V gene encodes CDR1 SGHRS and CDR2 YFSETQ. CDR3 sequence: CASSRGVEDTEAFF. The DNA for the CDR3 is TGCGCCAGCAGCAGGGGGGTTGAGGACACTGAAGCTTTCTTT.

There are a few counts of this clone. This chain links TRBV5-1 with TRBJ1-1; unclear D gene. Trimming shortened V by 1 base and J by 1 base, and 8 bases separated the two germline ends. This CDR3 has 14 residues. From germline, CDR1 is SGHRS and CDR2 YFSETQ. The CDR3 loop reads CASSLTQKNTEAFF. DNA for the CDR3: TGCGCCAGCAGCTTGACACAGAAGAACACTGAAGCTTTCTTT.

V is TRBV11-2 and J is TRBJ2-5, with D unclear. This CDR3 contains 12 residues. V lost 5 bases and J lost 3, with 7 bases in between. Germline assignment: CDR1 SGHAT and CDR2 FQNNGV. CDR3 DNA sequence: TGTGCCAGCAGCCCCGCGGAAGAGACCCAGTACTTC. This gives the protein CASSPAEETQYF.

The rearrangement links TRBV7-2 to TRBJ2-3; D is unclear. CDR3 length: 16 residues. The germline gives CDR1 SGHTA, CDR2 FQGNSA. The germline V and J ends were trimmed by 0 bases and 1 base, with 11 bases remaining between them. CDR3 sequence: CASSLAFLACTDTQYF. Written as DNA, the CDR3 is TGTGCCAGCAGCTTAGCTTTCCTCGCCTGCACAGATACGCAGTATTTT.

The rearrangement joins TRBV6-5 to TRBJ2-5; 10 bases line up with TRBD2. The junction had 8 bases not matched to a gene; V was cut back by 8 bases and J by 2 bases. Germline V CDR1 and CDR2: MNHEY, SVGAGI. The CDR3 runs to 15 residues. As DNA, the CDR3 is TGTGCCAGCGCTCCGACTAGCGGGTTTCAAGAGACCCAGTACTTC. Translating it yields CASAPTSGFQETQYF.

This chain joins TRBV30 and TRBJ1-2; 7 nucleotides agree with TRBD1. V was pared by 1 base and J by 4 bases, with 3 bases of the junction left unmatched. The CDR3 spans 13 residues. Germline V gives CDR1 GTSNPN, CDR2 SVGIG (reference sequence). In nucleotides, the CDR3 is TGTGCCTGGAGTGGGGACAGAAGCTATGGCTACACCTTC. It encodes CAWSGDRSYGYTF. The full variable domain, with the rest looked up from reference TRBV30 and TRBJ1-2, is SQTIHQWPATLVQPVGSPLSLECTVEGTSNPNLYWYRQAAGRGLQLLFYSVGIGQISSEVPQNLSASRPQDRQFILSSKKLLLSDSGFYLCAWSGDRSYGYTFGSGTRLTVV.

The V gene is TRBV11-2, the J gene TRBJ2-7; possible D gene TRBD1, 6 bases. The CDR3 runs 16 residues. The germline V gene has CDR1 SGHAT and CDR2 FQNNGV. The germline V and J ends were trimmed by 1 base and 4 bases, with 17 bases remaining between them. In nucleotides, the CDR3 is TGTGCCAGCAGCTTAGGGATGGCGCAGGGGTTGTACGAGCAGTACTTC. It yields the protein CASSLGMAQGLYEQYF.

V gene TRBV6-1 combines with J gene TRBJ2-7; TRBD1 agrees at 7 bases. V gave up 6 bases and J gave up 2 bases; unmatched junction bases: 7. CDR3 length: 14 residues. The V gene's germline CDR1 is MNHNS and CDR2 SASEGT. The CDR3 here is CASSPGTVTYEQYF. The CDR3, as DNA: TGTGCCAGCAGCCCCGGGACAGTCACCTACGAGCAGTACTTC.

The chain employs TRBV7-2 and TRBJ2-3; the D gene is possibly TRBD2 (6 bases). Trimming shortened V by 5 bases and J by 2 bases, and 14 bases separated the two germline ends. This CDR3 has 15 residues. Per the germline V gene, CDR1 is SGHTA and CDR2 is FQGNSA. The CDR3 coding sequence is TGTGCCAGCAGCCGTCGTAGCGGATCCACAGATACGCAGTATTTT. Amino acid sequence: CASSRRSGSTDTQYF. The whole variable domain, remainder taken from reference TRBV7-2 and TRBJ2-3, is GAGVSQSPSNKVTEKGKDVELRCDPISGHTALYWYRQSLGQGLEFLIYFQGNSAPDKSGLPSDRFSAERTGGSVSTLTIQRTQQEDSAVYLCASSRRSGSTDTQYFGPGTRLTVL.

The CDR3 here is CASSLRSKGSTDTQYF. The DNA of the CDR3 is TGTGCCAGCAGCTTACGGTCGAAGGGATCCACAGATACGCAGTATTTT. This chain connects TRBV7-8 to TRBJ2-3, with D uncertain. Germline CDR1 is SGHVS and CDR2 is FQNEAQ. Deletions cut 2 bases from V and 2 bases from J, with 14 bases between. This CDR3 has 16 amino acids. Filled out from reference TRBV7-8 and TRBJ2-3, the complete variable domain reads GAGVSQSPRYKVAKRGQDVALRCDPISGHVSLFWYQQALGQGPEFLTYFQNEAQLDKSGLPSDRFFAERPEGSVSTLKIQRTQQEDSAVYLCASSLRSKGSTDTQYFGPGTRLTVL.

The chain links TRBV10-1 to TRBJ1-5; TRBD1 matches 8 bases. The CDR3 is made up of 15 amino acids. Germline V gene data show CDR1 as WNHNN and CDR2 as SYGVQD (reference sequence). V was pared by 7 bases and J by 2 bases, with 7 bases of the junction left unmatched. CDR3 sequence: CASNYDRGGNQPQHF. CDR3 bases: TGCGCCAGCAACTACGACAGGGGAGGCAATCAGCCCCAGCATTTT.

The chain is built from TRBV30 and TRBJ1-2; D gene unclear. The germline V gene has CDR1 GTSNPN and CDR2 SVGIG (reference sequence). V lost 0 bases and J 2 bases, leaving 10 bases between the germline ends. CDR3 size: 14 residues. CDR3 in DNA: TGTGCCTGGAGTGTACCCCCGAGCAACTATGGCTACACCTTC. It encodes CAWSVPPSNYGYTF.

This clone was picked up one time. V is TRBV7-2 and J is TRBJ2-7; 7 nucleotides line up with TRBD1. V dropped 4 bases and J dropped 6; count of bases not matched to a gene: 9. Germline V gene sequence: CDR1 SGHTA, CDR2 FQGNSA. This CDR3 has 14 residues. The CDR3 bases are TGTGCCAGCAGCTCAGGGACAGTCGGCGGCGAGCAGTACTTC. It specifies CASSSGTVGGEQYF.

The chain combines TRBV18 with TRBJ2-6; D possibly uses TRBD1 or TRBD2 (5 bases each). Germline loops: CDR1 KGHSH, CDR2 LQKENI. Trimming stripped 0 bases from V and 0 bases from J, with 9 bases between. CDR3 length equals 17 residues. The CDR3 DNA reads as TGTGCCAGCTCACCACCGGGACGACCCTCTGGGGCCAACGTCCTGACTTTC. It translates to CASSPPGRPSGANVLTF.

The gene calls are TRBV7-3 and TRBJ2-3; D is possibly TRBD2 (6 bases). Per germline, CDR1 SGHTA and CDR2 FQGTGA. Between the trimmed V and J ends, which lost 3 bases and 2 bases, there was a span of 12 bases. The CDR3 consists of 15 residues. CDR3 DNA sequence: TGTGCCAGCAGCTTGGGGGGAGGAGCCACAGATACGCAGTATTTT. Protein sequence: CASSLGGGATDTQYF.

This clone was seen once. This rearrangement joins TRBV5-4 to TRBJ2-5, with D possibly TRBD1 on 7 matching bases. CDR1 and CDR2 from the germline V gene are SGHNT and YYREEE (reference sequence). The CDR3 runs to 16 residues. Trimming left V 0 bases short and J 5 bases short, with 17 bases between. CDR3 DNA sequence: TGTGCCAGCAGCTTGGAACTGCAGGGGGGCGGGGAGACCCAGTACTTC. Translating it yields CASSLELQGGGETQYF.

This rearrangement joins TRBV7-9 to TRBJ1-4, with D perhaps TRBD1 (6 bases). Trimming pared 2 bases from V and 8 bases from J, leaving 9 bases between. Germline V CDR1 and CDR2: SEHNR, FQNEAQ (reference sequence). The CDR3 consists of 13 residues. This CDR3 is CASSLWRGEKLFF. The CDR3 bases are TGTGCCAGCAGCTTATGGAGGGGGGAAAAACTGTTTTTT.